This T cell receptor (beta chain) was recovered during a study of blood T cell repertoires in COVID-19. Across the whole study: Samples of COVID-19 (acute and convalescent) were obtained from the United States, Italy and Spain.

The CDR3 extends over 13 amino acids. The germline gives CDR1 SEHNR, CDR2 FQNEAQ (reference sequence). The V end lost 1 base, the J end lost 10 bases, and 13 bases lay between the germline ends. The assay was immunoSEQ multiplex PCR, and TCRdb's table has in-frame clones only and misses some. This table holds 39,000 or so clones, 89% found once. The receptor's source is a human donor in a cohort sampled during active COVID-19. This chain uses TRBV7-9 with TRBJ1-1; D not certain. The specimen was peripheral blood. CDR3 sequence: CASSLEYSPGAFF. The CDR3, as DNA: TGTGCCAGCAGCTTAGAGTATAGTCCAGGAGCTTTCTTT.